This TCR beta chain was documented in a study of blood T cell repertoires in COVID-19. Per the original methods: Nucleated cell number was recorded as an estimate derived from reference gene primer amplification. Sequencing used immunoSEQ multiplex PCR; TCRdb keeps in-frame clones, though not all of them. V, J and clone size derive from that table, while D and trimming were established from the DNA sequence. The table includes tens of thousands of clones, approximately 75% detected once. The germline gives CDR1 MNHEY, CDR2 SMNVEV (reference sequence). Trimming stripped 0 bases from V and 8 bases from J, with 10 bases between. CDR3 length: 13 residues.

Source material: peripheral blood. The sequence was collected from a woman aged 55-69 years with acute or convalescent COVID-19. The J gene is TRBJ1-2, the V gene TRBV27, with D maybe TRBD1 (5 bases). CDR3 sequence reads: CASSLSGGDGYTF. CDR3 bases: TGTGCCAGCAGTTTATCGGGAGGGGACGGCTACACCTTC.